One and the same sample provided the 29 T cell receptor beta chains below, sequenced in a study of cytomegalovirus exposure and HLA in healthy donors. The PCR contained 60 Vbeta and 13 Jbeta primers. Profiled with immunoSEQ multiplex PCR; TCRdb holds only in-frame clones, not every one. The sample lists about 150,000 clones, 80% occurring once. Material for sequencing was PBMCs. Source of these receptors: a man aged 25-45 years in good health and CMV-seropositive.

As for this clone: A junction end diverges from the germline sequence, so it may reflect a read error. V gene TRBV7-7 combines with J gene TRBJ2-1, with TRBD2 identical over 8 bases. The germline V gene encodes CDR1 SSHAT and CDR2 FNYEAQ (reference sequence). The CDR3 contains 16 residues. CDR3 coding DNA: TGTGCTAGCAGCTCCGAAGCGGGAGCCCGCTACAATGAGCAGTTCTTC. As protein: CASSSEAGARYNEQFF.

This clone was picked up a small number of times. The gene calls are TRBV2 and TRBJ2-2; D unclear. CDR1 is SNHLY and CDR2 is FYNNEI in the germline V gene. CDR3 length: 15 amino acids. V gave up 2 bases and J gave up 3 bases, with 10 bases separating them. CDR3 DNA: TGTGCCAGCAGTGAACTAGATAATTACACCGGGGAGCTGTTTTTT. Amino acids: CASSELDNYTGELFF. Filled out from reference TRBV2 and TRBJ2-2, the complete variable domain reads EPEVTQTPSHQVTQMGQEVILRCVPISNHLYFYWYRQILGQKVEFLVSFYNNEISEKSEIFDDQFSVERPDGSNFTLKIRSTKLEDSAMYFCASSELDNYTGELFFGEGSRLTVL.

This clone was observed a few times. This CDR3 is CASMVDSHEPQHF. CDR3 DNA sequence: TGTGCCAGCATGGTAGACAGTCATGAGCCCCAGCATTTT. The chain is built from TRBV2 and TRBJ1-5; the D gene is possibly TRBD1 (5 bases). CDR1 is SNHLY and CDR2 is FYNNEI in the germline V gene. Trimming cost V 7 bases and J 8 bases, with 15 bases left between them. The CDR3 loop spans 13 amino acids.

CDR3 bases: TGTGCCAGCGATAGCGGGAAGGGGGAGCTGTTTTTT. It codes for CASDSGKGELFF. The chain couples TRBV5-6 to TRBJ2-2; 8 nucleotides match TRBD2. The CDR3 spans 12 residues. Per the germline V gene, CDR1 is SGHDT and CDR2 is YYEEEE. V lost 7 bases, J lost 8 bases, and 4 bases stayed unmatched.

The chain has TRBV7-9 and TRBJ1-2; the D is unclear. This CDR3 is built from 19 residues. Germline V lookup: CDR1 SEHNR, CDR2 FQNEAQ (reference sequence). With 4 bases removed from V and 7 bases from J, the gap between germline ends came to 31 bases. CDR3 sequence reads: CASSSQYSSQDAGRGGYTF. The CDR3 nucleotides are TGTGCCAGCAGCTCACAATACTCAAGTCAGGATGCAGGCCGTGGTGGCTACACCTTC.

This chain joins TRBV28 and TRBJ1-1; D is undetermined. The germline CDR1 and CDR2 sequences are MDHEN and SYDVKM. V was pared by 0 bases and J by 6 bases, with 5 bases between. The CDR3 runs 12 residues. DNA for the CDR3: TGTGCCAGCAGTTTATGGTCCGCTGAAGCTTTCTTT. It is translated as CASSLWSAEAFF.

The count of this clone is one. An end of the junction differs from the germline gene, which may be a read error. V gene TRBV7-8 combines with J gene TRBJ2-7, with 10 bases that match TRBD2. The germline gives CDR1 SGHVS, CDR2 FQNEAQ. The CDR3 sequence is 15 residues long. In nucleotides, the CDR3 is TGTGCCAGCAACTTAGTGGCTAGCGGGAGCTACGAGCAGTACTTC. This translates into CASNLVASGSYEQYF.

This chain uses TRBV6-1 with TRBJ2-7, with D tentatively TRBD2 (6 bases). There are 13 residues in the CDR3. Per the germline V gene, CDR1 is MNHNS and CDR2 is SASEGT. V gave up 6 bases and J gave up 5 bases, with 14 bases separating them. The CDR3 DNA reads TGTGCCAGCAGGGCCTCGGGGGACCACGAGCAGTACTTC. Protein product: CASRASGDHEQYF.

CDR3 sequence (DNA): TGTGCCAGCAGCCAAGAGCTTTCCTTGATGAGATCACCCCTCCACTTT. Its translation: CASSQELSLMRSPLHF. V and J are TRBV4-2 and TRBJ1-6; D is unresolved. The germline V gene has CDR1 LGHNA and CDR2 YNFKEQ. The CDR3 length is 16 residues. Trimming took 0 bases from V and 10 from J, leaving 16 bases between them.

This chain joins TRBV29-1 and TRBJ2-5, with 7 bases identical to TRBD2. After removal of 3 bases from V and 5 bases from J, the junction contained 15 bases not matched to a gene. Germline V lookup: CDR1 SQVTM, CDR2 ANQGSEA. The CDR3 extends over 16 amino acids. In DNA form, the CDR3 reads TGCAGCGTTGAGGGCTTGGCGGGAGTCCGGCGGGAGACCCAGTACTTC. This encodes CSVEGLAGVRRETQYF.

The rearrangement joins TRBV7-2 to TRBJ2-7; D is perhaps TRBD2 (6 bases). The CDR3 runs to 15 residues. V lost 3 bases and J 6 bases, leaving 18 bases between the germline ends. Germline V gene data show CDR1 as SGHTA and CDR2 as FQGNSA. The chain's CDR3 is CASSFLTSLSAEQYF. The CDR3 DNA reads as TGTGCCAGCAGCTTTTTGACTAGTTTATCGGCCGAGCAGTACTTC.

The CDR3 sequence is CASSLASGGRYEQYF. The CDR3 nucleotides are TGTGCCAGCAGCTTAGCATCGGGGGGCAGGTACGAGCAGTACTTC. The V and J genes are TRBV7-2 and TRBJ2-7, with TRBD2 as a possible D gene (7 bases). Between the trimmed V and J ends, which lost 0 bases and 4 bases, there was a span of 13 bases. This CDR3 has 15 amino acids. Germline assignment: CDR1 SGHTA and CDR2 FQGNSA.

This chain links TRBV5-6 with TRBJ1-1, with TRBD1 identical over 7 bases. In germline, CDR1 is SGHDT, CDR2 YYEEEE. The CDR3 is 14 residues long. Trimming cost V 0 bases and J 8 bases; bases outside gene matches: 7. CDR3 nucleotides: TGTGCCAGCAGCTTGGGGTCAGGGGGTGCGGAAGCTTTCTTT. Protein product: CASSLGSGGAEAFF.

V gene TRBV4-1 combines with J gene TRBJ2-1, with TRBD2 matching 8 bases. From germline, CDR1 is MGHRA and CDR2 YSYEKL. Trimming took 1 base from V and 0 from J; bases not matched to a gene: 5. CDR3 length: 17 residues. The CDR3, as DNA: TGCGCCAGCAGCCAAGGGCCGCTAGCGGGCTCCTACAATGAGCAGTTCTTC. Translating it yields CASSQGPLAGSYNEQFF.

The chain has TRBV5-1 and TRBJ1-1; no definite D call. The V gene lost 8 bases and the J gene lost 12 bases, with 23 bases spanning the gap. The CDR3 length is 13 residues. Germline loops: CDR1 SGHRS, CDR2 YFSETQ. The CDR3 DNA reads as TGCGCCAGTTCGAACATTGGGAGTCCTATCTCTTTCTTT. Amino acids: CASSNIGSPISFF.

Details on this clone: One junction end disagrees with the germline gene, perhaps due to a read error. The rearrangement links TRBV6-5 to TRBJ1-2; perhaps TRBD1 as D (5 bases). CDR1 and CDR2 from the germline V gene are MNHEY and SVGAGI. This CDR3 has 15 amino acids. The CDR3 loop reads CASGGSGGRDYGYPF. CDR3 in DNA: TGTGCCAGCGGTGGGAGCGGGGGTCGAGACTATGGCTACCCCTTC.

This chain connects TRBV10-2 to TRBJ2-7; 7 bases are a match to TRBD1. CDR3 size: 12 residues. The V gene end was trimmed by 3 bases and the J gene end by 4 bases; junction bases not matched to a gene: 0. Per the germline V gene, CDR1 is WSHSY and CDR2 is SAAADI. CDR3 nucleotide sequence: TGCGCCAGCAGTGAACAGGGGTACGAGCAGTACTTC. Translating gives CASSEQGYEQYF.

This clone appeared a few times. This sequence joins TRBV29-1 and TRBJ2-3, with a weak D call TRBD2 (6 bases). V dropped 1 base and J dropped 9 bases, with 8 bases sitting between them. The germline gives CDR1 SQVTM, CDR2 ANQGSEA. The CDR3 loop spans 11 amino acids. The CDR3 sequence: CSVEAGVTQYF. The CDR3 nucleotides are TGCAGCGTTGAAGCGGGGGTCACGCAGTATTTT.

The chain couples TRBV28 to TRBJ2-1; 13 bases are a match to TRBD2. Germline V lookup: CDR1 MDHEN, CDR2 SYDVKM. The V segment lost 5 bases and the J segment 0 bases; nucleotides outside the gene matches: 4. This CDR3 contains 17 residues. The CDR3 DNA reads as TGTGCCAGCAGTGGACTAGCGGGAGCATCCTCCTACAATGAGCAGTTCTTC. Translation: CASSGLAGASSYNEQFF. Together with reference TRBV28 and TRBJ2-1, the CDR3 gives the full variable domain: DVKVTQSSRYLVKRTGEKVFLECVQDMDHENMFWYRQDPGLGLRLIYFSYDVKMKEKGDIPEGYSVSREKKERFSLILESASTNQTSMYLCASSGLAGASSYNEQFFGPGTRLTVL.

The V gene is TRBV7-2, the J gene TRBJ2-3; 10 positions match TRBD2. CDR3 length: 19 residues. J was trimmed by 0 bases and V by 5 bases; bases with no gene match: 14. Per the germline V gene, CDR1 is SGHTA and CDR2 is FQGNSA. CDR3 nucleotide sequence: TGTGCCAGCAGCCCAGGGGTCGTGAGCGGGAGGGTTAGCACAGATACGCAGTATTTT. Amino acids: CASSPGVVSGRVSTDTQYF.

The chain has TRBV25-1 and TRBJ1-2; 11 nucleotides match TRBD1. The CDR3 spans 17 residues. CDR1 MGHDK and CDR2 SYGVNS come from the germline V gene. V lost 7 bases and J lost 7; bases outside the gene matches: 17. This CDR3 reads CASNTNIAGTGGSGYTF. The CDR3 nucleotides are TGTGCCAGCAACACCAACATAGCCGGGACAGGGGGGTCTGGCTACACCTTC.

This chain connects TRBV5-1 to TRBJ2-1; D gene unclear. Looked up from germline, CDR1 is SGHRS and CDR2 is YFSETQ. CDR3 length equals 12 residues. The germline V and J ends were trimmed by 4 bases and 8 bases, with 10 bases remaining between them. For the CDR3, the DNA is TGCGCCAGCAGCACTGGAGACCATGAGCAGTTCTTC. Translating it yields CASSTGDHEQFF.

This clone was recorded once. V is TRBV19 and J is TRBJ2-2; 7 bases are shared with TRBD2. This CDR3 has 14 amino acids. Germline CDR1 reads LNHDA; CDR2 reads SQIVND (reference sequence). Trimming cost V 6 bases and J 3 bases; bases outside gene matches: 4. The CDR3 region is CASRPGGYTGELFF. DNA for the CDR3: TGTGCCAGTAGACCCGGGGGGTACACCGGGGAGCTGTTTTTT.

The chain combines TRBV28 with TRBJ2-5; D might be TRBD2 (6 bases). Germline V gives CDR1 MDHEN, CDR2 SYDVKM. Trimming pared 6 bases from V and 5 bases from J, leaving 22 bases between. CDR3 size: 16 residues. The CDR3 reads CASRLMGGEIGETQYF. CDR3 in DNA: TGTGCCAGCAGGCTAATGGGGGGAGAGATTGGGGAGACCCAGTACTTC.

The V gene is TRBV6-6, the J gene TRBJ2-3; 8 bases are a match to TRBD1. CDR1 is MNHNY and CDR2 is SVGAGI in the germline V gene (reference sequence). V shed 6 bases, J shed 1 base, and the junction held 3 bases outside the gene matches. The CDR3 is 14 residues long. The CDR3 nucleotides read TGTGCCAGCAGCCAGACAGGGGGCACAGATACGCAGTATTTT. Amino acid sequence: CASSQTGGTDTQYF.

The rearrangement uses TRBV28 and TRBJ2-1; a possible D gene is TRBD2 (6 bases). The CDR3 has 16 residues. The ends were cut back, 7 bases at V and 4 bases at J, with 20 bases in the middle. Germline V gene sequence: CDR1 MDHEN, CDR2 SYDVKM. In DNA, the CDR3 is TGTGCCAGCAATCGCAGGGACTCAGCCGGGTACAATGAGCAGTTCTTC. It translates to CASNRRDSAGYNEQFF.

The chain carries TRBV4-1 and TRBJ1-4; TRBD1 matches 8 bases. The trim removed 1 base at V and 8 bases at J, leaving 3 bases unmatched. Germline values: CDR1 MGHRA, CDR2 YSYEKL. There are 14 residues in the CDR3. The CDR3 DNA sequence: TGCGCCAGCAGCCAAGGCGACAGGGGAGAAAAACTGTTTTTT. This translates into CASSQGDRGEKLFF.

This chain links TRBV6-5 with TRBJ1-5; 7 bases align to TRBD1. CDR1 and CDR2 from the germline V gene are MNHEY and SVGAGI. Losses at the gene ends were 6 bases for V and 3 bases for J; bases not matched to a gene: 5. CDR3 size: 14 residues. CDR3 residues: CASRRGQDNQPQHF. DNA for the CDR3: TGTGCCAGCAGGCGTGGACAGGACAATCAGCCCCAGCATTTT.

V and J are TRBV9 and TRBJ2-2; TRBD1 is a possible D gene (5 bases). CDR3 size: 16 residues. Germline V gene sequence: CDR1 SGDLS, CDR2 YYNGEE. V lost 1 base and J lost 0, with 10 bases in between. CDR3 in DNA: TGTGCCAGCAGCGTACCCTCGACAGCGAACACCGGGGAGCTGTTTTTT. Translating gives CASSVPSTANTGELFF.